This is a list of T cell receptor beta chains from one sample in a study of shared clonotypes between healthy human individuals. Assay: immunoSEQ multiplex PCR; the TCRdb copy retains only in-frame clones and omits some. In the table there are about 2.4 million clones, 90% to 95% of which are singletons. Sequenced input: naive CD4+ T cells from PBMCs. These TCRs come from a man between 18 and 29 years old in good health. Some clones in this sample may be carry-over from other donors' samples. Both conserved end residues are part of each CDR3. The order of the fields is V gene, J gene, clone size, D gene, CDR3 protein, CDR3 DNA. A D gene is named only where the DNA matches it firmly. Where a row states a size, it is once, few, many or the class of an expanded clone; other rows omit it.

v_call: TRBV5-1
j_call: TRBJ2-2
clone_size: NA
d_call: NA
cdr3_aa: CASSLSWGRTGELFF
cdr3_nt: TGCGCCAGCAGCTTGTCTTGGGGGAGGACCGGGGAGCTGTTTTTT

v_call: TRBV19
j_call: TRBJ1-5
clone_size: NA
d_call: TRBD1
cdr3_aa: CASRTGAAYSNQPQHF
cdr3_nt: TGTGCCAGTCGTACAGGGGCCGCGTATAGCAATCAGCCCCAGCATTTT

v_call: TRBV4-3
j_call: TRBJ2-3
clone_size: NA
d_call: NA
cdr3_aa: CASSQDGGRTDTQYF
cdr3_nt: TGCGCCAGCAGCCAAGACGGGGGCCGCACAGATACGCAGTATTTT

v_call: TRBV6-5
j_call: TRBJ2-2
clone_size: NA
d_call: TRBD2
cdr3_aa: CASSRTGGTGELFF
cdr3_nt: TGTGCCAGCAGTCGGACCGGGGGGACCGGGGAGCTGTTTTTT

v_call: TRBV5-1
j_call: TRBJ2-5
clone_size: once
d_call: NA
cdr3_aa: CASSLVSYQETQYF
cdr3_nt: TGCGCCAGCAGCTTGGTGAGCTACCAAGAGACCCAGTACTTC

v_call: TRBV27
j_call: TRBJ2-1
clone_size: NA
d_call: TRBD2
cdr3_aa: CASSLAGADYNEQFF
cdr3_nt: TGTGCCAGCAGTTTAGCGGGAGCTGACTACAATGAGCAGTTCTTC

v_call: TRBV19
j_call: TRBJ2-1
clone_size: NA
d_call: TRBD2
cdr3_aa: CASSTPLAVGGNEQFF
cdr3_nt: TGTGCCAGTAGTACGCCCCTAGCGGTGGGGGGCAATGAGCAGTTCTTC

v_call: TRBV7-2
j_call: TRBJ1-3
clone_size: NA
d_call: NA
cdr3_aa: CASSPRPVSGNTIYF
cdr3_nt: TGTGCCAGCAGCCCTCGTCCAGTCTCTGGAAACACCATATATTTT

v_call: TRBV4-3
j_call: TRBJ2-7
clone_size: once
d_call: NA
cdr3_aa: CASSQEFQSGQYF
cdr3_nt: TGCGCCAGCAGCCAAGAGTTCCAGTCCGGGCAGTACTTC

v_call: TRBV19
j_call: TRBJ1-2
clone_size: NA
d_call: NA
cdr3_aa: CASSMGSGYTF
cdr3_nt: TGTGCCAGTAGTATGGGCAGTGGCTACACCTTC

v_call: TRBV6-1
j_call: TRBJ1-2
clone_size: NA
d_call: NA
cdr3_aa: CASSVAWGQGYTF
cdr3_nt: TGTGCCAGCAGTGTAGCTTGGGGTCAGGGCTACACCTTC

v_call: TRBV18
j_call: TRBJ1-1
clone_size: NA
d_call: TRBD1
cdr3_aa: CASSPQGADTEAFF
cdr3_nt: TGTGCCAGCTCACCGCAGGGGGCCGACACTGAAGCTTTCTTT

v_call: TRBV5-1
j_call: TRBJ1-3
clone_size: NA
d_call: NA
cdr3_aa: CASSVGGLSSGNTIYF
cdr3_nt: TGCGCCAGCAGCGTGGGCGGCCTATCCTCTGGAAACACCATATATTTT

v_call: TRBV2
j_call: TRBJ2-5
clone_size: NA
d_call: NA
cdr3_aa: CAILPVFGQETQYF
cdr3_nt: TGTGCCATCTTACCCGTTTTTGGCCAAGAGACCCAGTACTTC

v_call: TRBV27
j_call: TRBJ1-2
clone_size: NA
d_call: TRBD1
cdr3_aa: CASSSNRGGDYGYTF
cdr3_nt: TGTGCCAGCAGTTCCAACAGGGGAGGTGACTATGGCTACACCTTC

v_call: TRBV2
j_call: TRBJ1-2
clone_size: NA
d_call: NA
cdr3_aa: CASSERQPTNYGYTF
cdr3_nt: TGTGCCAGCAGTGAAAGGCAGCCCACTAACTATGGCTACACCTTC

v_call: TRBV30
j_call: TRBJ2-2
clone_size: once
d_call: TRBD2
cdr3_aa: CASGLAGTGELFF
cdr3_nt: TGTGCCTCAGGACTAGCGGGGACCGGGGAGCTGTTTTTT

v_call: TRBV15
j_call: TRBJ2-5
clone_size: NA
d_call: NA
cdr3_aa: CATSREAGRLQETQYF
cdr3_nt: TGTGCCACCAGCAGAGAGGCAGGACGACTCCAAGAGACCCAGTACTTC

v_call: TRBV11-2
j_call: TRBJ2-6
clone_size: NA
d_call: NA
cdr3_aa: CASSLVRRGAGANVLTF
cdr3_nt: TGTGCCAGCAGCTTAGTTCGTAGGGGGGCTGGGGCCAACGTCCTGACTTTC

v_call: TRBV2
j_call: TRBJ2-7
clone_size: NA
d_call: TRBD1
cdr3_aa: CASRYGQAYEQYF
cdr3_nt: TGTGCCAGCAGGTATGGACAGGCCTACGAGCAGTACTTC

v_call: TRBV28
j_call: TRBJ1-2
clone_size: NA
d_call: NA
cdr3_aa: CASRFDGNYGYTF
cdr3_nt: TGTGCCAGCAGATTCGACGGAAACTATGGCTACACCTTC

v_call: TRBV29-1
j_call: TRBJ2-3
clone_size: few
d_call: NA
cdr3_aa: CSVERERSSTDTQYF
cdr3_nt: TGCAGCGTTGAAAGGGAGCGGTCTAGCACAGATACGCAGTATTTT

v_call: TRBV5-4
j_call: TRBJ2-1
clone_size: NA
d_call: TRBD1
cdr3_aa: CASSSGQSYYNEQFF
cdr3_nt: TGTGCCAGCAGTTCGGGACAGTCTTACTACAATGAGCAGTTCTTC

v_call: TRBV19
j_call: TRBJ1-1
clone_size: few
d_call: NA
cdr3_aa: CASSTHGRTEAFF
cdr3_nt: TGTGCCAGTAGTACCCATGGGCGGACTGAAGCTTTCTTT

v_call: TRBV27
j_call: TRBJ2-6
clone_size: NA
d_call: NA
cdr3_aa: CATISPGWGSGANVLTF
cdr3_nt: TGTGCCACCATAAGTCCAGGGTGGGGCTCTGGCGCCAACGTCCTGACTTTC

v_call: TRBV7-2
j_call: TRBJ1-5
clone_size: NA
d_call: NA
cdr3_aa: CASSSSMNQPQHF
cdr3_nt: TGTGCCAGCAGCTCTAGTATGAATCAGCCCCAGCATTTT

v_call: TRBV4-1
j_call: TRBJ1-1
clone_size: NA
d_call: TRBD1
cdr3_aa: CASSQGGTGRIEAFF
cdr3_nt: TGCGCCAGCAGCCAAGGCGGGACAGGGAGGATTGAAGCTTTCTTT

v_call: TRBV4-1
j_call: TRBJ2-5
clone_size: NA
d_call: NA
cdr3_aa: CASSQGHLTWEQYF
cdr3_nt: TGCGCCAGCAGCCAAGGACATCTTACTTGGGAGCAGTACTTC

v_call: TRBV11-3
j_call: TRBJ2-1
clone_size: NA
d_call: TRBD2
cdr3_aa: CASSLEGREDEQFF
cdr3_nt: TGTGCCAGCAGCTTAGAGGGGCGGGAGGATGAGCAGTTCTTC

v_call: TRBV28
j_call: TRBJ2-7
clone_size: NA
d_call: NA
cdr3_aa: CASSWVGGSTYEQYF
cdr3_nt: TGTGCCAGCAGTTGGGTCGGGGGCTCAACCTACGAGCAGTACTTC

v_call: TRBV11-1
j_call: TRBJ1-4
clone_size: NA
d_call: NA
cdr3_aa: CASSHSPRRFNEKLFF
cdr3_nt: TGTGCCAGCAGCCACAGCCCCCGACGTTTTAATGAAAAACTGTTTTTT

v_call: TRBV2
j_call: TRBJ2-7
clone_size: NA
d_call: NA
cdr3_aa: CASSELAAEFSYEQYF
cdr3_nt: TGTGCCAGCAGTGAATTGGCGGCAGAGTTTTCCTACGAGCAGTACTTC

v_call: TRBV19
j_call: TRBJ1-2
clone_size: NA
d_call: NA
cdr3_aa: CASSPPGANYGYTF
cdr3_nt: TGTGCCAGTAGTCCCCCCGGAGCTAACTATGGCTACACCTTC

v_call: TRBV10-1
j_call: TRBJ2-5
clone_size: NA
d_call: TRBD2
cdr3_aa: CASSDQAGGETQYF
cdr3_nt: TGCGCCAGCAGTGACCAGGCCGGGGGGGAGACCCAGTACTTC

v_call: TRBV28
j_call: TRBJ1-2
clone_size: few
d_call: NA
cdr3_aa: CASSLKGNYGYTF
cdr3_nt: TGTGCCAGCAGTTTAAAAGGGAACTATGGCTACACCTTC

v_call: TRBV30
j_call: TRBJ2-1
clone_size: once
d_call: NA
cdr3_aa: CAWRHLSNEQFF
cdr3_nt: TGTGCCTGGAGGCACCTCTCGAATGAGCAGTTCTTC

v_call: TRBV6-1
j_call: TRBJ1-4
clone_size: NA
d_call: NA
cdr3_aa: CASMKGTNEKLFF
cdr3_nt: TGTGCCAGCATGAAGGGCACTAATGAAAAACTGTTTTTT

v_call: TRBV10-1
j_call: TRBJ1-1
clone_size: NA
d_call: NA
cdr3_aa: CASSGQVNTEAFF
cdr3_nt: TGCGCCAGCAGTGGACAGGTAAACACTGAAGCTTTCTTT

v_call: TRBV11-3
j_call: TRBJ1-2
clone_size: NA
d_call: NA
cdr3_aa: CASSLDGGYGYTF
cdr3_nt: TGTGCCAGCAGCTTAGATGGCGGGTATGGCTACACCTTC

v_call: TRBV7-2
j_call: TRBJ1-1
clone_size: few
d_call: NA
cdr3_aa: CASRTQGVNTEAFF
cdr3_nt: TGTGCCAGCAGGACTCAGGGAGTGAACACTGAAGCTTTCTTT

v_call: TRBV19
j_call: TRBJ2-7
clone_size: NA
d_call: NA
cdr3_aa: CASSTGRETSEQYF
cdr3_nt: TGTGCCAGTAGTACAGGCAGGGAGACCTCCGAGCAGTACTTC

v_call: TRBV25-1
j_call: TRBJ1-3
clone_size: NA
d_call: NA
cdr3_aa: CASSEGGDTIYF
cdr3_nt: TGTGCCAGCAGTGAGGGGGGGGACACCATATATTTT

v_call: TRBV5-4
j_call: TRBJ2-2
clone_size: once
d_call: NA
cdr3_aa: CASSFGGKTNTGELFF
cdr3_nt: TGTGCCAGCAGCTTTGGTGGGAAAACGAACACCGGGGAGCTGTTTTTT

v_call: TRBV30
j_call: TRBJ1-1
clone_size: once
d_call: NA
cdr3_aa: CAWDDSQNTEAFF
cdr3_nt: TGTGCCTGGGATGACAGCCAGAACACTGAAGCTTTCTTT

v_call: TRBV4-2
j_call: TRBJ2-1
clone_size: NA
d_call: TRBD2
cdr3_aa: CASSQEASGGYNEQFF
cdr3_nt: TGTGCCAGCAGCCAAGAGGCTAGCGGGGGATACAATGAGCAGTTCTTC

v_call: TRBV7-3
j_call: TRBJ1-1
clone_size: NA
d_call: NA
cdr3_aa: CASSLYRDGTEAFF
cdr3_nt: TGTGCCAGCAGCTTATACCGCGACGGCACTGAAGCTTTCTTT

v_call: TRBV10-2
j_call: TRBJ1-1
clone_size: NA
d_call: TRBD1
cdr3_aa: CASRTTRQGNSEAFF
cdr3_nt: TGCGCCAGCCGAACCACACGACAGGGAAATTCTGAAGCTTTCTTT

v_call: TRBV10-1
j_call: TRBJ1-4
clone_size: NA
d_call: NA
cdr3_aa: CASSVTPLRGVDEKLFF
cdr3_nt: TGCGCCAGCAGTGTGACCCCCTTGCGGGGGGTAGATGAAAAACTGTTTTTT

v_call: TRBV4-1
j_call: TRBJ2-3
clone_size: NA
d_call: NA
cdr3_aa: CASSQGSARGIWDTQYF
cdr3_nt: TGCGCCAGCAGCCAAGGCTCGGCCAGGGGAATTTGGGATACGCAGTATTTT

v_call: TRBV10-3
j_call: TRBJ1-6
clone_size: NA
d_call: TRBD1
cdr3_aa: CAISESSGGFGVLALHF
cdr3_nt: TGTGCCATCAGTGAGTCGTCAGGGGGCTTCGGAGTATTAGCCCTCCACTTT

v_call: TRBV7-9
j_call: TRBJ2-7
clone_size: NA
d_call: TRBD2
cdr3_aa: CASSSGLAGTGSYEQYF
cdr3_nt: TGTGCCAGCAGCTCCGGACTAGCGGGCACCGGCTCCTACGAGCAGTACTTC

v_call: TRBV19
j_call: TRBJ2-7
clone_size: NA
d_call: TRBD1
cdr3_aa: CASSIRTGPYEQYF
cdr3_nt: TGTGCCAGTAGTATCCGGACAGGACCTTACGAGCAGTACTTC

v_call: TRBV28
j_call: TRBJ1-4
clone_size: NA
d_call: NA
cdr3_aa: CASGFSGSNEKLFF
cdr3_nt: TGTGCCAGCGGTTTTTCAGGGTCTAATGAAAAACTGTTTTTT